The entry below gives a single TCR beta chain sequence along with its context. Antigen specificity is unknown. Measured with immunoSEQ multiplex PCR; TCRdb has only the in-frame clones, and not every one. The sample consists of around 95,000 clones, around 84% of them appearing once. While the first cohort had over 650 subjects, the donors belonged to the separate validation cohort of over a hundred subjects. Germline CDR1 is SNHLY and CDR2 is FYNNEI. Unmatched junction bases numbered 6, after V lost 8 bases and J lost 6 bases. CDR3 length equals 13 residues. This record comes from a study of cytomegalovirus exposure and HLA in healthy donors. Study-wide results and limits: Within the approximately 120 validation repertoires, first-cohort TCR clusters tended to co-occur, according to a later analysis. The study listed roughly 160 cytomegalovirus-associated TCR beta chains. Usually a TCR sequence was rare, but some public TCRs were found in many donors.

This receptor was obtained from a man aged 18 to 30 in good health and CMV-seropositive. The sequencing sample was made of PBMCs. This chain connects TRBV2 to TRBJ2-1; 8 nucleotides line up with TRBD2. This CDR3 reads CASLVAGSNEQFF. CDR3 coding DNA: TGTGCCAGCCTAGTAGCGGGATCCAATGAGCAGTTCTTC.